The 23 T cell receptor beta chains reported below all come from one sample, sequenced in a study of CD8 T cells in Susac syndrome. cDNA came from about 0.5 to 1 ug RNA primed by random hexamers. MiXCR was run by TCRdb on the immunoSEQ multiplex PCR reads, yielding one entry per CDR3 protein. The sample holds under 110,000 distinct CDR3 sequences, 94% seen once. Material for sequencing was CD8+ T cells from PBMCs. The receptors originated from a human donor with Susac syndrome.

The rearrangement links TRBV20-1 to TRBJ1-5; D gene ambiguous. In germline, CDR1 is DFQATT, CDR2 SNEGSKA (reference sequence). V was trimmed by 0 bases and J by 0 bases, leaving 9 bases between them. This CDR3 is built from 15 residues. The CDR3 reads CSARDRTASNQPQHF. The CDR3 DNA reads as TGCAGTGCTAGAGATAGGACCGCTAGCAATCAGCCCCAGCATTTT.

Here the CDR3 reads CATAPSGANVLTF. DNA of the CDR3: TGTGCCACCGCCCCCTCTGGGGCCAACGTCCTGACTTTC. The rearrangement joins TRBV15 to TRBJ2-6; D gene ambiguous. The ends were cut back, 8 bases at V and 0 bases at J, with 5 bases in the middle. CDR3 length equals 13 residues. The germline V gene encodes CDR1 LNHNV and CDR2 YYDKDF (reference sequence).

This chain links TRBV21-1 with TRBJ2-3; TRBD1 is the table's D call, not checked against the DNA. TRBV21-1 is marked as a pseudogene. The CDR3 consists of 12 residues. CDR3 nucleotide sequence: TGTGCCAGCGGGGTGCCCACAGATACGCAGTATTTT. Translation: CASGVPTDTQYF.

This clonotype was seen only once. The CDR3 coding sequence is TGTGCCAGCAGGGAGACGCGAGTCGGGGACTACGAGCAGTACTTC. Encoded protein: CASRETRVGDYEQYF. V gene TRBV2 combines with J gene TRBJ2-7; D is possibly TRBD2 (5 bases). Trimming shortened V by 6 bases and J by 3 bases, and 18 bases separated the two germline ends. The germline CDR1 and CDR2 sequences are SNHLY and FYNNEI. CDR3 length: 15 residues.

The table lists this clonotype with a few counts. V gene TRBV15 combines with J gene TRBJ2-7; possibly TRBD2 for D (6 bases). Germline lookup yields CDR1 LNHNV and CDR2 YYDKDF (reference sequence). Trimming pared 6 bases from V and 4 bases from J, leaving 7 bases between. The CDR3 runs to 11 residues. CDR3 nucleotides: TGTGCCACCAGTGGAGGGTACGAGCAGTACTTC. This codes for CATSGGYEQYF.

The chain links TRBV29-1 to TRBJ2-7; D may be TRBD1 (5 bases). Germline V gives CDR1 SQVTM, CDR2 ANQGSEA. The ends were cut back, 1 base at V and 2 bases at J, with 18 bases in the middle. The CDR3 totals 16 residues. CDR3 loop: CSVEGMGSSTAYEQYF. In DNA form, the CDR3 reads TGCAGCGTTGAAGGTATGGGCAGTTCGACAGCCTACGAGCAGTACTTC.

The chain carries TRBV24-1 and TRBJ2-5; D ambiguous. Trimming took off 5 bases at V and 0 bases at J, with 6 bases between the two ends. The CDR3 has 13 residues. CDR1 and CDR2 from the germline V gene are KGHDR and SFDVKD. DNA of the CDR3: TGTGCCACCAGTGGACCAGACCAAGAGACCCAGTACTTC. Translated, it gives CATSGPDQETQYF.

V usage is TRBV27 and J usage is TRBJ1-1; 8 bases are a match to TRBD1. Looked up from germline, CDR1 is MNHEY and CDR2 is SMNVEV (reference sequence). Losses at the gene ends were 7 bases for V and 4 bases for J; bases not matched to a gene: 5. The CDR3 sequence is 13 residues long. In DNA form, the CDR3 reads TGTGCCAGCACGACAGGGGTTTCCACTGAAGCTTTCTTT. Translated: CASTTGVSTEAFF.

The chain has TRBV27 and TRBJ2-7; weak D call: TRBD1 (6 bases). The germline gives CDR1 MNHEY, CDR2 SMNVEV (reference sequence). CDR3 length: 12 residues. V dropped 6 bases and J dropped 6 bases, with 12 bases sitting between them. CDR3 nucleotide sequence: TGTGCCAGCAGCACCGCAGGGGCCGAGCAGTACTTC. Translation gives CASSTAGAEQYF.

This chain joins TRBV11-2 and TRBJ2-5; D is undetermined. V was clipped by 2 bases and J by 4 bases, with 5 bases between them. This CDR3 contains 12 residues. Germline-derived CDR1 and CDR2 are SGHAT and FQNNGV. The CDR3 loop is CASSLTVETQYF. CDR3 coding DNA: TGTGCCAGCAGCTTAACGGTAGAGACCCAGTACTTC.

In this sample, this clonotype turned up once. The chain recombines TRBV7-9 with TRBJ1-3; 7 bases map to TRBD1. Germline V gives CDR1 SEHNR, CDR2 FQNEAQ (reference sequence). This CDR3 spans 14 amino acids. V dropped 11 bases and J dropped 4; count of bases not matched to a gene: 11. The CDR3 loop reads CAWAGGLYGNTIYF. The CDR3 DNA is TGTGCCTGGGCAGGGGGGCTTTACGGAAACACCATATATTTT. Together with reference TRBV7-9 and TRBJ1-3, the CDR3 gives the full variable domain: DTGVSQNPRHKITKRGQNVTFRCDPISEHNRLYWYRQTLGQGPEFLTYFQNEAQLEKSRLLSDRFSAERPKGSFSTLEIQRTEQGDSAMYLCAWAGGLYGNTIYFGEGSWLTVV.

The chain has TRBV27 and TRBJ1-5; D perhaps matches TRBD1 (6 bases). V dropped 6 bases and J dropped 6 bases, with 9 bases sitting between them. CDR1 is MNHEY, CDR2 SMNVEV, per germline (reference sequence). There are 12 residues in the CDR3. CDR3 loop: CASRQGGQPQHF. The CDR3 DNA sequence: TGTGCCAGCAGACAGGGCGGTCAGCCCCAGCATTTT.

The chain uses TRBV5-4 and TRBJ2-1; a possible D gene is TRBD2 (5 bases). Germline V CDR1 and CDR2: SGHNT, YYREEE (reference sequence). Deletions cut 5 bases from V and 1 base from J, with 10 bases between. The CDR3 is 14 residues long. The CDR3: CASRFRGSYNEQFF. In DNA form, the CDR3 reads TGTGCCAGCAGGTTTCGGGGTTCCTACAATGAGCAGTTCTTC.

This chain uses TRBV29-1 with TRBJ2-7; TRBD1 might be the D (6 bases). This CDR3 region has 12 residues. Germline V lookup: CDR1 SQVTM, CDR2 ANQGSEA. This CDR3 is CSTRDKTYEQYF. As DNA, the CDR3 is TGCAGTACCCGGGACAAGACATACGAGCAGTACTTC.

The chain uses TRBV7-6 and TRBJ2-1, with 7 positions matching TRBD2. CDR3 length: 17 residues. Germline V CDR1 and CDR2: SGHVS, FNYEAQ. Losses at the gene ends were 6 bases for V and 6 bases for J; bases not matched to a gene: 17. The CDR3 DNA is TGTGCCAGCAGACAAACTTTAGGGCGAGGGGAGGGCAATGAGCAGTTCTTC. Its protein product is CASRQTLGRGEGNEQFF.

This CDR3 reads CASSSPSGGHTGELFF. The CDR3 nucleotides read TGTGCCAGCAGCTCACCTAGCGGGGGGCACACCGGGGAGCTGTTTTTT. The J gene is TRBJ2-2, the V gene TRBV11-2, with 11 bases lining up with TRBD2. The V and J ends lost 4 bases and 3 bases, in that order; junction bases with no gene match: 4. Germline CDR1 and CDR2: SGHAT and FQNNGV. This CDR3 has 16 residues. Combining the CDR3 with reference TRBV11-2 and TRBJ2-2 gives the whole variable domain EAGVAQSPRYKIIEKRQSVAFWCNPISGHATLYWYQQILGQGPKLLIQFQNNGVVDDSQLPKDRFSAERLKGVDSTLKIQPAKLEDSAVYLCASSSPSGGHTGELFFGEGSRLTVL.

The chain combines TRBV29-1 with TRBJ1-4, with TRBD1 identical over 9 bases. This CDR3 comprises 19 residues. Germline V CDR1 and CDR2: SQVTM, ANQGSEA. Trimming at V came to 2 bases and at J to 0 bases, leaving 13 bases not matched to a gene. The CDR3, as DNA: TGCAGCGTTGAATCGGATGGGACAGGGCTGGACGCAACTAATGAAAAACTGTTTTTT. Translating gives CSVESDGTGLDATNEKLFF.

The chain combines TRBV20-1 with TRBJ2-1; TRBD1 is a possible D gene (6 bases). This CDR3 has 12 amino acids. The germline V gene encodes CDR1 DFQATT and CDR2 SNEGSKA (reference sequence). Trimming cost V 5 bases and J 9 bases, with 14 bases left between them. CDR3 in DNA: TGCAGTGCTCAATTCCAGGGGAGTGAGCAGTTCTTC. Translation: CSAQFQGSEQFF.

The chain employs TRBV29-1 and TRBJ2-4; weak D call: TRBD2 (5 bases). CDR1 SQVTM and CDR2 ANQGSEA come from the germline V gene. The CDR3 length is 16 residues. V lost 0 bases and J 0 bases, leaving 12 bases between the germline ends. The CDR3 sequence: CSVEDWTDLAKNIQYF. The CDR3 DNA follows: TGCAGCGTTGAAGATTGGACTGACTTAGCCAAAAACATTCAGTACTTC. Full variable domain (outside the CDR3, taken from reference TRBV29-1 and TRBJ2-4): SAVISQKPSRDICQRGTSLTIQCQVDSQVTMMFWYRQQPGQSLTLIATANQGSEATYESGFVIDKFPISRPNLTFSTLTVSNMSPEDSSIYLCSVEDWTDLAKNIQYFGAGTRLSVL.

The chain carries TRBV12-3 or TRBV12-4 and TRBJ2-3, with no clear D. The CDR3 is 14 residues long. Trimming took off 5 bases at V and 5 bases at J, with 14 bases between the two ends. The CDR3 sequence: CASSELTPEDTQYF. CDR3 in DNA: TGTGCCAGCAGTGAGCTAACCCCGGAAGATACGCAGTATTTT.

This chain's CDR3 is CASSSTHSNQPQHF. In DNA, the CDR3 is TGTGCCAGCAGTTCAACACATAGCAATCAGCCCCAGCATTTT. This chain joins TRBV12-3 or TRBV12-4 and TRBJ1-5, with no clear D. The CDR3 runs 14 residues. Between the trimmed V and J ends, which lost 4 bases and 0 bases, there was a span of 7 bases.

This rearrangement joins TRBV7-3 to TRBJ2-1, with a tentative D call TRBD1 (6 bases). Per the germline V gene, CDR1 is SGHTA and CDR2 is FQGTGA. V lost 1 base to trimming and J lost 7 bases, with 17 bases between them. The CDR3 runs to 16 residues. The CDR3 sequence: CASSLSVGGLGNEQFF. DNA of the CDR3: TGTGCCAGCAGCTTAAGTGTTGGGGGCTTGGGGAATGAGCAGTTCTTC. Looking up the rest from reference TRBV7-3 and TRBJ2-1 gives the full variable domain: GAGVSQTPSNKVTEKGKYVELRCDPISGHTALYWYRQSLGQGPEFLIYFQGTGAADDSGLPNDRFFAVRPEGSVSTLKIQRTERGDSAVYLCASSLSVGGLGNEQFFGPGTRLTVL.

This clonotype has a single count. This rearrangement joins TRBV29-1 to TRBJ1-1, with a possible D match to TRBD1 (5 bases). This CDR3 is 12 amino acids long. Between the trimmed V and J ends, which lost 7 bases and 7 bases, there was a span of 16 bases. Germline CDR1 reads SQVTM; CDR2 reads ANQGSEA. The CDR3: CSGSQGAIEAFF. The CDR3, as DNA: TGCAGCGGCTCCCAGGGCGCGATTGAAGCTTTCTTT.